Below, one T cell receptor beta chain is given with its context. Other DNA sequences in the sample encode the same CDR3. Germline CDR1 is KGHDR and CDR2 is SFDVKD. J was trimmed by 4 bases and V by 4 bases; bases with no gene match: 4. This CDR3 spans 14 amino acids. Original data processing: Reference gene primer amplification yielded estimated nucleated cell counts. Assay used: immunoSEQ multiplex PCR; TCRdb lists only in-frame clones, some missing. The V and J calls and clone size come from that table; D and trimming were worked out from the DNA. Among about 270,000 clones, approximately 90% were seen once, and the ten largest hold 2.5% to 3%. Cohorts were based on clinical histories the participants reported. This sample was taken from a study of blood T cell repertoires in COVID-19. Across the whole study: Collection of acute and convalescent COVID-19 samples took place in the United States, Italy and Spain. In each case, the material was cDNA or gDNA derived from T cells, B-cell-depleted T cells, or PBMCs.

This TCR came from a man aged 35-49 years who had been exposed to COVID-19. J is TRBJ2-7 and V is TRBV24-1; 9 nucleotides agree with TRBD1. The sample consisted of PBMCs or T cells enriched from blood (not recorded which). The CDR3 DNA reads TGTGCCACCAGTGACCCCGGACAGGGGTACGAGCAGTACTTC. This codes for CATSDPGQGYEQYF.